These 5 T cell receptor beta chains originate from one sample sequenced in a study of a mutant IDH1 vaccine in newly diagnosed glioma. Time point noted: baseline, week 1 (first vaccination visit). Indicated treatment: pre-vaccination baseline after standard-of-care therapy. Measured with immunoSEQ multiplex PCR; TCRdb has only the in-frame clones, and not every one. The sample contains 25,000 to 35,000 clones, 88% of which appear only once. Sample: PBMCs, taken from a glioma patient treated with radiotherapy, temozolomide or both. The receptors here all came from a woman between 40 and 50 years old with glioma.

The V call is TRBV6-1, the J call TRBJ2-5, with TRBD2 identical over 7 bases. J lost 4 bases, V lost 5 bases, and 7 bases had no gene match. The CDR3 has 14 amino acids. From germline, CDR1 is MNHNS and CDR2 SASEGT. CDR3 in amino acids: CASSSRGDRETQYF. The CDR3, as DNA: TGTGCCAGCAGTTCACGGGGGGATCGAGAGACCCAGTACTTC.

V gene TRBV6-1 combines with J gene TRBJ2-7; 9 bases match TRBD2. This CDR3 has 18 residues. The ends lost 4 bases at V and 3 bases at J; junction bases unmatched: 16. Germline V gene sequence: CDR1 MNHNS, CDR2 SASEGT. The CDR3 loop reads CASSGRGSGRSVVYEQYF. DNA of the CDR3: TGTGCCAGCAGTGGGCGGGGTAGCGGGAGAAGTGTGGTCTACGAGCAGTACTTC.

This sequence joins TRBV2 and TRBJ2-1; no firm D call. This CDR3 region has 13 residues. V was pared by 4 bases and J by 6 bases, with 10 bases between. Germline V gives CDR1 SNHLY, CDR2 FYNNEI. The CDR3 protein is CASSVGVRNEQFF. DNA for the CDR3: TGTGCCAGCAGTGTTGGGGTTCGCAATGAGCAGTTCTTC.

The V call is TRBV2, the J call TRBJ2-7; 9 bases are shared with TRBD1. Trimming took 4 bases from V and 6 from J; bases not matched to a gene: 10. The germline gives CDR1 SNHLY, CDR2 FYNNEI. This CDR3 has 15 amino acids. CDR3 sequence (DNA): TGTGCCAGCAGTGGGAACCGGGACAGGGTCCTCGAGCAGTACTTC. Its translation is CASSGNRDRVLEQYF.

The chain uses TRBV6-4 and TRBJ1-3, with no clear D. The CDR3 totals 18 residues. CDR1 and CDR2 from the germline V gene are MRHNA and SNTAGT. V dropped 5 bases and J dropped 4 bases, with 24 bases sitting between them. The CDR3 spells CASSTKSSPGARGNTIYF. DNA of the CDR3: TGTGCCAGCAGTACCAAAAGTTCGCCGGGCGCCCGGGGAAACACCATATATTTT.